One sample yielded the 21 T cell receptor beta chains listed below, sequenced in a study of spatial heterogeneity in lung cancer (dated by TCRdb to the late 2010s). The investigation overall reported the following: The tumor nonsynonymous mutation count correlated with the number of expanded alpha and beta TCRs within the tumor.

Receptors were amplified or captured by 5' RACE. TCRdb records NextSeq 500 as the sequencer. In TCRdb, the public reads were trimmed at Q25 with fastp and aligned with MiXCR, with productive beta chains retained. Every CDR3 protein is listed once, alongside the most common genes and DNA of its rows. Recorded for this sample are thousands of distinct CDR3 sequences; 3% to 4% of them occurred a single time. The top ten hold roughly 15% of the sample. Per the publication, the time point label means: sample taken at primary tumor resection. No antigen is known for these receptors. Sample: lung tumor tissue, taken at surgery. Source of these receptors: a male donor with early-stage non-small cell lung cancer.

This clonotype is classed as medium-sized. V is TRBV7-8 and J is TRBJ1-4; 8 bases map to TRBD1. Germline V gene lookup returns CDR1 SGHVS and CDR2 FQNEAQ. This CDR3 is 15 amino acids long. The ends lost 6 bases at V and 8 bases at J; junction bases unmatched: 11. CDR3 sequence reads: CASSNSQGVGEKLFF. CDR3 DNA sequence: TGTGCCAGCAGTAACTCACAGGGGGTCGGGGAAAAACTGTTTTTT.

About this clonotype: This may arise from a read error, as a much more abundant clone is one base away. This sequence joins TRBV9 and TRBJ1-5, with a possible D match to TRBD1 (6 bases). V shed 1 base and J shed 10 bases, with 12 bases lying between them. The CDR3 is 13 residues long. CDR1 and CDR2 from the germline V gene are SGDLS and YYNGEE. The CDR3 nucleotides are TGTGCCAGCAGCGTAACCCCGGACAGTCCCCAGCATTTT. It codes for CASSVTPDSPQHF.

This clonotype was observed many times. The chain employs TRBV6-6 and TRBJ2-3, with D possibly being TRBD1 or TRBD2 (6 bases each). This CDR3 comprises 15 residues. Trimming left V 5 bases short and J 2 bases short, with 14 bases between. Germline values: CDR1 MNHNY, CDR2 SVGAGI (reference sequence). The CDR3 DNA follows: TGTGCCAGCAGTACTGGGGGCGGGAACACAGATACGCAGTATTTT. This translates into CASSTGGGNTDTQYF.

Notes on this clonotype: This may be a read error: a much more frequent sequence differs by one nucleotide. The rearrangement joins TRBV20-1 to TRBJ2-7; tentative D call: TRBD2 (8 bases). Germline lookup yields CDR1 DFQATT and CDR2 SNEGSKA (reference sequence). V was pared by 4 bases and J by 0 bases, with 19 bases between. The CDR3 length is 16 residues. This chain's CDR3 is CSATGGSGASSYEQYF. The CDR3 DNA reads as TGCAGTGCTACAGGGGGTAGCGGGGCCAGCTCCTACGAGCAGTACTTC.

This clonotype was seen ten or more times. The gene calls are TRBV11-2 and TRBJ2-1; 12 bases line up with TRBD2. The CDR3 has 16 amino acids. In germline, CDR1 is SGHAT, CDR2 FQNNGV. The V segment lost 4 bases and the J segment 4 bases; nucleotides outside the gene matches: 5. The CDR3 DNA is TGTGCCAGCAGCTCATCCGGGACTAGCGGGTACAATGAGCAGTTCTTC. This gives the protein CASSSSGTSGYNEQFF. The full variable domain, its missing parts supplied by reference TRBV11-2 and TRBJ2-1, is EAGVAQSPRYKIIEKRQSVAFWCNPISGHATLYWYQQILGQGPKLLIQFQNNGVVDDSQLPKDRFSAERLKGVDSTLKIQPAKLEDSAVYLCASSSSGTSGYNEQFFGPGTRLTVL.

Within the sample, this clonotype is medium-sized. The chain uses TRBV7-3 and TRBJ2-2; D remains unclear. Germline V gene lookup returns CDR1 SGHTA and CDR2 FQGTGA. Trimming removed 7 bases from V and 3 bases from J, with 9 bases in between. CDR3 length equals 13 residues. The CDR3 loop is CASTPGHTGELFF. DNA for the CDR3: TGTGCCAGCACCCCCGGGCACACCGGGGAGCTGTTTTTT.

This clonotype has just a few counts. The chain employs TRBV12-3 or TRBV12-4 and TRBJ1-2; D gene unclear. The CDR3 runs to 14 residues. Trimming removed 4 bases at V and 2 bases at J, with 11 bases between. CDR3 sequence (DNA): TGTGCCAGCAGTTCGCCCGCGGAGAACTATGGCTACACCTTC. Amino acids: CASSSPAENYGYTF.

This clonotype was seen ten or more times. This sequence joins TRBV7-3 and TRBJ2-3; D remains unclear. The CDR3 length is 14 residues. V dropped 4 bases and J dropped 1 base, with 9 bases sitting between them. CDR1 and CDR2 (germline): SGHTA, FQGTGA. The CDR3 is CASSSLAGTDTQYF. In nucleotides, the CDR3 is TGTGCCAGCAGCTCCCTGGCGGGCACAGATACGCAGTATTTT.

This clonotype rates as medium-sized. The chain combines TRBV24-1 with TRBJ1-1, with a weak D call TRBD1 (5 bases). V lost 3 bases to trimming and J lost 7 bases, with 11 bases between them. The CDR3 runs to 13 residues. The germline V gene has CDR1 KGHDR and CDR2 SFDVKD. The CDR3 region is CATSDGQGNEAFF. The CDR3 DNA reads as TGTGCCACCAGTGATGGCCAGGGAAATGAAGCTTTCTTT.

This clonotype occurred many times. This chain uses TRBV20-1 with TRBJ2-3; 9 bases line up with TRBD2. The germline V gene has CDR1 DFQATT and CDR2 SNEGSKA (reference sequence). V was pared by 0 bases and J by 2 bases, with 6 bases of the junction left unmatched. The CDR3 consists of 16 residues. CDR3 in amino acids: CSARDSPSGATDTQYF. The CDR3 region has the DNA TGCAGTGCTAGAGATTCGCCTAGCGGGGCCACAGATACGCAGTATTTT.

This clonotype was recorded at least ten times. This sequence joins TRBV12-3 or TRBV12-4 and TRBJ2-4; the D is unclear. V gave up 4 bases and J gave up 1 base, with 2 bases separating them. CDR3 size: 12 residues. Written as DNA, the CDR3 is TGTGCCAGCAGTTCCGCCAAAAACATTCAGTACTTC. Protein product: CASSSAKNIQYF.

This clonotype has a count of ten or more. The genes are TRBV18 and TRBJ2-1; TRBD2 matches 10 bases. The CDR3 spans 15 residues. The V segment lost 2 bases and the J segment 6 bases; nucleotides outside the gene matches: 4. Germline CDR1 and CDR2: KGHSH and LQKENI. The CDR3 loop reads CASSPVLAGPNEQFF. The CDR3 nucleotides are TGTGCCAGCTCACCAGTACTAGCGGGGCCCAATGAGCAGTTCTTC.

In regard to this clonotype: A much larger clone is a single base away; this may be a read error. J is TRBJ2-5 and V is TRBV12-3 or TRBV12-4, with 7 nucleotides matching TRBD1. This CDR3 spans 17 amino acids. The CDR3 loop reads CSSSLGATRTGQETQYF. In nucleotides, the CDR3 is TGTTCCAGCAGTTTAGGGGCGACGAGGACAGGTCAAGAGACCCAGTACTTC.

This clonotype has ten or more counts. The chain is built from TRBV19 and TRBJ2-5; 7 nucleotides align to TRBD1. This CDR3 is built from 15 residues. CDR1 is LNHDA and CDR2 is SQIVND in the germline V gene (reference sequence). V shed 4 bases and J 4 bases; nucleotides not matched to a gene: 9. The CDR3 DNA reads TGTGCCAGTAGTAAGACAGGGTCACGAGGAGAGACCCAGTACTTC. It yields the protein CASSKTGSRGETQYF.

This clonotype was counted between two and nine times. The J gene is TRBJ2-7, the V gene TRBV6-1; D might be TRBD1 or TRBD2, each matching 6 bases. Per the germline V gene, CDR1 is MNHNS and CDR2 is SASEGT. The length of the CDR3 is 14 residues. Trimming shortened V by 4 bases and J by 2 bases, and 12 bases separated the two germline ends. The CDR3 loop reads CASSVGGRAYEQYF. The CDR3 coding sequence is TGTGCCAGCAGTGTCGGGGGCAGGGCCTACGAGCAGTACTTC.

This clonotype occurred many times. The rearrangement links TRBV29-1 to TRBJ2-7, with D unresolved. Germline V gene lookup returns CDR1 SQVTM and CDR2 ANQGSEA. The CDR3 runs 11 residues. Trimming removed 0 bases at V and 5 bases at J, with 5 bases between. CDR3 sequence (DNA): TGCAGCGTTGAAGATCTTCACGAGCAGTACTTC. It codes for CSVEDLHEQYF.

Sample share makes this clonotype medium-sized (0.01 to 0.1%). This sequence joins TRBV19 and TRBJ2-5; tentatively, D is TRBD1 (6 bases). Germline CDR1 LNHDA, CDR2 SQIVND (reference sequence). The CDR3 length is 14 residues. V lost 1 base to trimming and J lost 3 bases, with 9 bases between them. The CDR3 loop reads CASSIANREETQYF. The CDR3 DNA follows: TGTGCCAGTAGTATAGCGAACAGGGAAGAGACCCAGTACTTC.

By proportion, this clonotype is medium-sized. This chain links TRBV12-3 or TRBV12-4 with TRBJ1-5, with D tentatively TRBD1 (5 bases). Between the trimmed V and J ends, which lost 2 bases and 7 bases, there was a span of 12 bases. The CDR3 extends over 14 amino acids. CDR3 DNA sequence: TGTGCCAGCAGTTTACTCGGGGGAGGCCAGCCCCAGCATTTT. The encoded protein is CASSLLGGGQPQHF.

The sample holds many counts of this clonotype. The chain has TRBV20-1 and TRBJ2-7, with 9 bases identical to TRBD1. The ends lost 1 base at V and 5 bases at J; junction bases unmatched: 3. This CDR3 spans 13 amino acids. The germline gives CDR1 DFQATT, CDR2 SNEGSKA (reference sequence). CDR3 sequence: CSARGDREHEQYF. The CDR3 DNA follows: TGCAGTGCTAGAGGGGACAGGGAGCACGAGCAGTACTTC.

This clonotype was counted ten times or more. The chain links TRBV10-3 to TRBJ1-5; TRBD1 agrees at 9 bases. The junction had 7 bases not matched to a gene; V was cut back by 2 bases and J by 5 bases. The CDR3 contains 16 residues. The germline V gene has CDR1 ENHRY and CDR2 SYGVKD. The CDR3 coding sequence is TGTGCCATCAGTGAGGGACAGGGGCTGCCTGATCAGCCCCAGCATTTT. Translation: CAISEGQGLPDQPQHF.

For this clonotype: A much larger clone lies a single base off, so this may be a read error. V usage is TRBV7-3 and J usage is TRBJ1-1, with D uncertain. V lost 5 bases and J 8 bases, leaving 15 bases between the germline ends. There are 13 residues in the CDR3. Germline V gene sequence: CDR1 SGHTA, CDR2 FQGTGA. As DNA, the CDR3 is TGTGCCAGCAGCCCTATAGGTTCCGCCGAAGCTTTCTTT. The encoded protein is CASSPIGSAEAFF.